Presented here are 20 T cell receptor beta chains from one specimen sequenced in a study of persistence of HIV-infected CD4 T cells. The immunoSEQ assay was version 4, run in survey mode. Measured with immunoSEQ multiplex PCR; TCRdb has only the in-frame clones, and not every one. The data contain approximately 44,000 clones, roughly 90% of them seen just once; the ten biggest clones take up under 1.2%. The antigens of these receptors remain unknown. Nonspecific anti-CD3/anti-CD28 bead stimulation represents the broad CD4+ T cell repertoire. Responding CD4+ T cells were sorted by upregulation of both CD40 ligand and CD69. The starting material was CD4+ T cells sorted from PBMCs after approximately 19-hour stimulation, obtained from a patient who received antiretroviral therapy. The receptors derive from an adult man with HIV who was CMV-seropositive.

The table lists this clone with a few counts. The V and J genes are TRBV6-6 and TRBJ2-1, with D perhaps matching TRBD1 or TRBD2 (5 bases each). V was cut by 6 bases and J by 1 base, with 16 bases left in between. Germline assignment: CDR1 MNHNY and CDR2 SVGAGI (reference sequence). The CDR3 runs to 16 residues. In DNA form, the CDR3 reads TGTGCCAGCAGCCTCCCTCGGGGCGAATCCTACAATGAGCAGTTCTTC. Protein product: CASSLPRGESYNEQFF.

The CDR3 protein is CASSARQVVDTDTQYF. The DNA of the CDR3 is TGTGCCAGCTCAGCGAGACAGGTGGTTGACACAGATACGCAGTATTTT. The chain employs TRBV18 and TRBJ2-3; tentative D call: TRBD1 (6 bases). V dropped 5 bases and J dropped 2 bases, with 17 bases sitting between them. This CDR3 is built from 16 residues. Germline V gene sequence: CDR1 KGHSH, CDR2 LQKENI.

The chain couples TRBV28 to TRBJ1-5; D is unclear. The CDR3 spans 14 residues. From germline, CDR1 is MDHEN and CDR2 SYDVKM. Trimming shortened V by 3 bases and J by 3 bases, and 9 bases separated the two germline ends. CDR3 sequence reads: CASSFRQVNQPQHF. The CDR3 region has the DNA TGTGCCAGCAGTTTCCGGCAAGTCAATCAGCCCCAGCATTTT.

V and J are TRBV18 and TRBJ1-1; a possible D gene is TRBD1 (6 bases). Between the trimmed V and J ends, which lost 3 bases and 1 base, there was a span of 12 bases. The CDR3 length is 15 residues. Germline CDR1 is KGHSH and CDR2 is LQKENI. The CDR3 sequence: CASSPRRTENTEAFF. CDR3 DNA: TGTGCCAGCTCACCGAGGAGGACAGAGAACACTGAAGCTTTCTTT.

The V and J genes are TRBV28 and TRBJ2-2, with 8 bases lining up with TRBD1. Germline values: CDR1 MDHEN, CDR2 SYDVKM. With 7 bases clipped from V and 5 bases from J, the junction kept 15 bases outside the gene matches. The CDR3 contains 17 residues. The CDR3 loop reads CASIDRAGGRDTGELFF. CDR3 bases: TGTGCCAGCATTGATAGGGCAGGGGGCCGTGATACCGGGGAGCTGTTTTTT.

This clone was seen once. The V and J genes are TRBV7-6 and TRBJ1-4; D not certain. The V and J ends lost 5 bases and 2 bases respectively, with 15 bases between them. Per the germline V gene, CDR1 is SGHVS and CDR2 is FNYEAQ. The CDR3 has 16 amino acids. The CDR3 nucleotides are TGTGCCAGCAGCCTGGCAGGAGGAACTACTAATGAAAAACTGTTTTTT. Its translation is CASSLAGGTTNEKLFF.

The count of this clone is one. The genes are TRBV6-5 and TRBJ2-1; 9 nucleotides line up with TRBD1. V shed 6 bases and J 4 bases; nucleotides not matched to a gene: 7. Per the germline V gene, CDR1 is MNHEY and CDR2 is SVGAGI. The CDR3 consists of 15 residues. The CDR3 is CASRTGGTGYNEQFF. DNA for the CDR3: TGTGCCAGCAGGACCGGCGGGACAGGGTACAATGAGCAGTTCTTC.

This chain joins TRBV9 and TRBJ2-1; TRBD2 agrees at 11 bases. The CDR3 runs to 16 residues. Per germline, CDR1 SGDLS and CDR2 YYNGEE. Trimming cost V 1 base and J 8 bases; bases outside gene matches: 8. DNA of the CDR3: TGTGCCAGCAGCGTATCTAGCGGGGGGTTACCCCATGAGCAGTTCTTC. As protein: CASSVSSGGLPHEQFF.

V usage is TRBV6-1 and J usage is TRBJ1-1, with unresolved D. Germline V gene lookup returns CDR1 MNHNS and CDR2 SASEGT. The V end was cut by 4 bases, the J end by 0 bases, with 9 bases between. The CDR3 consists of 14 residues. CDR3: CASSAGRLNTEAFF. The CDR3 nucleotides are TGTGCCAGCAGTGCCGGACGGTTGAACACTGAAGCTTTCTTT.

The sample holds a few counts of this clone. The chain combines TRBV5-8 with TRBJ2-4; perhaps TRBD2 as D (7 bases). CDR1 is SGHTS, CDR2 YDEGEE, per germline. The CDR3 spans 17 residues. Trimming took off 4 bases at V and 1 base at J, with 18 bases between the two ends. CDR3 nucleotide sequence: TGTGCCAGCAGCCTGGGGGGGGCTACAGGGGCCAAAAACATTCAGTACTTC. This gives the protein CASSLGGATGAKNIQYF.

The gene calls are TRBV5-1 and TRBJ1-4, with D perhaps matching TRBD1 (6 bases). CDR1 and CDR2 (germline): SGHRS, YFSETQ. The CDR3 has 15 residues. V lost 4 bases and J 7 bases, leaving 17 bases between the germline ends. CDR3 DNA: TGCGCCAGCAGCGATCGGACAGCGGTCGGTGAAAAACTGTTTTTT. Protein sequence: CASSDRTAVGEKLFF.

The chain couples TRBV5-1 to TRBJ1-6; tentatively, D is TRBD1 (6 bases). This CDR3 has 14 amino acids. CDR1 and CDR2 from the germline V gene are SGHRS and YFSETQ. With 0 bases removed from V and 14 bases from J, the gap between germline ends came to 15 bases. CDR3: CASSLETGSGALHF. CDR3 sequence (DNA): TGCGCCAGCAGCTTGGAGACAGGAAGTGGCGCCCTCCACTTT.

The rearrangement links TRBV29-1 to TRBJ2-1; D is possibly TRBD1 or TRBD2 (5 bases each). Germline loops: CDR1 SQVTM, CDR2 ANQGSEA. The CDR3 spans 21 residues. Trimming pared 5 bases from V and 4 bases from J, leaving 36 bases between. The CDR3 spells CSVRPKGATRQRTLVYNEQFF. CDR3 nucleotides: TGCAGCGTTCGCCCGAAAGGGGCAACCCGACAGCGGACCCTTGTATACAATGAGCAGTTCTTC.

The chain recombines TRBV19 with TRBJ1-5; weak D call: TRBD1 (6 bases). The germline V gene encodes CDR1 LNHDA and CDR2 SQIVND (reference sequence). The V end was cut by 3 bases, the J end by 10 bases, with 16 bases between. The CDR3 contains 14 residues. CDR3 loop: CASSIGGHSIPQHF. The CDR3 coding sequence is TGTGCCAGTAGTATCGGGGGCCATTCCATTCCCCAGCATTTT.

The chain is built from TRBV15 and TRBJ2-2; 10 bases match TRBD2. This CDR3 is built from 18 residues. With 0 bases clipped from V and 2 bases from J, the junction kept 6 bases outside the gene matches. Germline-derived CDR1 and CDR2 are LNHNV and YYDKDF (reference sequence). The CDR3 DNA reads TGTGCCACCAGCAGAGATAGCCTAGCGGGGGCCAACACCGGGGAGCTGTTTTTT. Amino acids: CATSRDSLAGANTGELFF.

V usage is TRBV19 and J usage is TRBJ2-3; a possible D gene is TRBD2 (6 bases). CDR1 LNHDA and CDR2 SQIVND come from the germline V gene (reference sequence). The V gene lost 6 bases and the J gene lost 9 bases, with 19 bases spanning the gap. The CDR3 has 14 amino acids. CDR3 in amino acids: CASSAISTGGTQYF. DNA for the CDR3: TGTGCCAGTAGCGCCATTTCAACAGGAGGGACGCAGTATTTT.

The chain employs TRBV27 and TRBJ2-6; 10 bases are shared with TRBD1. This CDR3 comprises 17 residues. Germline lookup yields CDR1 MNHEY and CDR2 SMNVEV (reference sequence). After removal of 3 bases from V and 4 bases from J, the junction contained 6 bases not matched to a gene. The CDR3 region has the DNA TGTGCCAGCAGTTTGTTGGGACAGGGGTCCGGGGCCAACGTCCTGACTTTC. It yields the protein CASSLLGQGSGANVLTF.

This clone has just a few counts. This chain connects TRBV6-6 to TRBJ1-5; possibly TRBD1 for D (5 bases). The CDR3 totals 15 residues. The germline V and J ends were trimmed by 1 base and 0 bases, with 7 bases remaining between them. CDR1 MNHNY and CDR2 SVGAGI come from the germline V gene (reference sequence). In DNA, the CDR3 is TGTGCCAGCAGTTACTGGGGGGATAGCAATCAGCCCCAGCATTTT. It is translated as CASSYWGDSNQPQHF.

DNA of the CDR3: TGTGCCAGCAGTTCGGCCCCGGCGGGGGGGGACACAGATACGCAGTATTTT. It specifies CASSSAPAGGDTDTQYF. The rearrangement links TRBV28 to TRBJ2-3; TRBD2 agrees at 9 bases. Germline loops: CDR1 MDHEN, CDR2 SYDVKM. The CDR3 is made up of 17 amino acids. The V gene end was trimmed by 4 bases and the J gene end by 2 bases; junction bases not matched to a gene: 10.

J is TRBJ2-7 and V is TRBV20-1; D unclear. The CDR3 contains 11 residues. Germline CDR1 and CDR2: DFQATT and SNEGSKA (reference sequence). The V gene lost 5 bases and the J gene lost 0 bases, with 5 bases spanning the gap. The DNA of the CDR3 is TGCAGTGCTCTGGCCTCCTACGAGCAGTACTTC. This encodes CSALASYEQYF.